What follows is one TCR beta chain and its context. These data originate in a study of blood T cell repertoires in COVID-19. Generated by immunoSEQ multiplex PCR, the TCRdb table keeps only in-frame clones and is missing some. The data show fewer than 700,000 clones, 70% to 90% seen once. The sequencing input was peripheral blood. This clonotype originated in a woman aged 50 to 60 with COVID-19, enrolled during active disease.

The CDR3 spells CASSGGQGVRADTQYF. DNA for the CDR3: TGTGCCAGCAGCGGGGGACAGGGGGTTAGGGCAGATACGCAGTATTTT. The chain joins TRBV5-8 to TRBJ2-3; 11 bases are shared with TRBD1. Germline CDR1 and CDR2: SGHTS and YDEGEE. This CDR3 has 16 residues. J was trimmed by 4 bases and V by 4 bases; bases with no gene match: 8.